Shown below are 30 T cell receptor beta chains from a single sample sequenced in a study of T cell repertoires in cytomegalovirus infection. TCRdb independently ran MiXCR on the reads; one entry per CDR3 protein. There are approximately 500,000 distinct CDR3 sequences in the sample; 30% to 40% occur only once, and 15% to 20% lies in the top ten. The antigens of these receptors remain unknown. This specimen consisted of cultured PBMCs, obtained from culture after CMV antigen stimulation. Receptors originate from a human donor in good health (CMV status not recorded). Some clones in this sample may be carry-over from other donors' samples.

This clonotype was counted only a few times. This rearrangement joins TRBV28 to TRBJ2-1; TRBD1 matches at 10 bases. J lost 8 bases, V lost 6 bases, and 13 bases had no gene match. Germline assignment: CDR1 MDHEN and CDR2 SYDVKM. The CDR3 has 16 residues. The CDR3 loop is CASSPAWTGGRDEQFF. DNA for the CDR3: TGTGCCAGCAGCCCCGCTTGGACAGGGGGTAGGGATGAGCAGTTCTTC.

This clonotype was detected only a few times. As DNA, the CDR3 is TGTGCGGGTGGCGGGACCCACTACAATGAGCAGTTCTTC. Its protein product is CAGGGTHYNEQFF. The V gene is TRBV6-2 or TRBV6-3, the J gene TRBJ2-1, with TRBD2 as a possible D gene (6 bases). CDR1 and CDR2 (germline): MNHEY, SVGEGT. This CDR3 contains 13 residues.

This clonotype was recorded many times. V is TRBV7-2 and J is TRBJ2-1; possibly TRBD1 or TRBD2 for D (5 bases each). The V end was cut by 1 base, the J end by 4 bases, with 11 bases between. The CDR3 is 15 amino acids. Germline assignment: CDR1 SGHTA and CDR2 FQGNSA. The CDR3 DNA follows: TGTGCCAGCAGCTTAGAGGGGACGGTGTACAATGAGCAGTTCTTC. Amino acid sequence: CASSLEGTVYNEQFF.

This clonotype has only one observation. The chain couples TRBV4-1 to TRBJ1-1; 7 bases are a match to TRBD1. The V gene's germline CDR1 is MGHRA and CDR2 YSYEKL. The CDR3 has 15 amino acids. With V trimmed by 2 bases and J by 5 bases, 8 bases remained unmatched. The CDR3 coding sequence is TGCGCCAGCAGCCAATCGGAGGGGGCAGGGACTGAAGCTTTCTTT. It is translated as CASSQSEGAGTEAFF.

CDR3 DNA sequence: TGTGCCAGTAGTCTCCCGGGACAGTCCGCGAGGGGCAATCAGCCCCAGCATTTT. Translated: CASSLPGQSARGNQPQHF. The genes are TRBV19 and TRBJ1-5, with 7 bases matching TRBD1. Losses at the gene ends were 5 bases for V and 2 bases for J; bases not matched to a gene: 15. This CDR3 region has 18 residues. The germline CDR1 and CDR2 sequences are LNHDA and SQIVND (reference sequence).

This chain links TRBV10-3 with TRBJ2-6, with 7 bases aligning to TRBD1. The germline V gene has CDR1 ENHRY and CDR2 SYGVKD. The CDR3 loop spans 14 amino acids. Germline trimming cut 9 bases from V and 3 bases from J; bases unmatched to any gene: 5. The CDR3 coding sequence is TGTGCCATAACCGACAGGGTTGGGGCCAACGTCCTGACTTTC. Protein: CAITDRVGANVLTF.

The chain joins TRBV12-3 or TRBV12-4 to TRBJ1-2; no definite D call. There are 14 residues in the CDR3. V lost 5 bases, J lost 6 bases, and 16 bases lay in between. CDR3 nucleotides: TGTGCCAGCAGTCTCTACCCGGGGATTCATGGCTACACCTTC. This sequence encodes CASSLYPGIHGYTF.

In this sample, this clonotype turned up a few times. The chain is built from TRBV19 and TRBJ1-1; D is undetermined. The germline CDR1 and CDR2 sequences are LNHDA and SQIVND (reference sequence). CDR3 length equals 17 residues. V gave up 2 bases and J gave up 1 base, with 17 bases separating them. CDR3 DNA sequence: TGTGCCAGTAGTATAAAGGAGCGATTGGCGGGGAACACTGAAGCTTTCTTT. Translated, it gives CASSIKERLAGNTEAFF.

V and J are TRBV7-2 and TRBJ2-7, with D perhaps assigned TRBD1 or TRBD2 (5 bases each). Trimming removed 1 base at V and 9 bases at J, with 7 bases between. The CDR3 has 11 residues. In germline, CDR1 is SGHTA, CDR2 FQGNSA. CDR3 coding DNA: TGTGCCAGCAGCTTAGGGGACCCGCAGTACTTC. Its protein product is CASSLGDPQYF.

This clonotype came up a few times. The J gene is TRBJ1-1, the V gene TRBV4-3; maybe TRBD1 (5 bases). With 0 bases removed from V and 11 bases from J, the gap between germline ends came to 13 bases. CDR1 and CDR2 (germline): LGHNA, YSLEER. CDR3 length: 13 amino acids. In DNA form, the CDR3 reads TGCGCCAGCAGCCAAGATCAGGGTTGGTCTGCTTTCTTT. Translation gives CASSQDQGWSAFF.

In this sample, this clonotype turned up many times. V and J are TRBV7-2 and TRBJ1-3; no reliable D call. The V end was cut by 5 bases, the J end by 0 bases, with 8 bases between. CDR3 size: 14 residues. Germline lookup yields CDR1 SGHTA and CDR2 FQGNSA. This chain's CDR3 is CASSRRLSGNTIYF. The CDR3 DNA sequence: TGTGCCAGCAGCCGTAGACTCTCTGGAAACACCATATATTTT.

CDR3 amino acids: CASSISTDSYEQYF. The CDR3 coding sequence is TGTGCCAGTAGTATTTCGACTGACTCCTACGAGCAGTACTTC. V is TRBV19 and J is TRBJ2-7, with D uncertain. The CDR3 runs to 14 residues. V was cut by 3 bases and J by 0 bases, with 9 bases left in between. Germline V gene data show CDR1 as LNHDA and CDR2 as SQIVND (reference sequence).

The chain is built from TRBV7-2 and TRBJ2-3, with 11 bases aligning to TRBD2. Germline-derived CDR1 and CDR2 are SGHTA and FQGNSA. The J segment lost 7 bases and the V segment lost 8 bases, leaving 11 bases of the junction unmatched. This CDR3 has 15 residues. CDR3 in DNA: TGTGCCAGCTCAGCCCCCGGGACTAGCGGAAATACGCAGTATTTT. Its protein is CASSAPGTSGNTQYF.

The chain carries TRBV4-1 and TRBJ1-5; weak D call: TRBD1 (5 bases). CDR3 length equals 14 residues. Per the germline V gene, CDR1 is MGHRA and CDR2 is YSYEKL. V lost 1 base to trimming and J lost 7 bases, with 11 bases between them. CDR3 region: CASSQAQGVQPQHF. Here the CDR3 DNA reads TGCGCCAGCAGCCAAGCGCAGGGAGTACAGCCCCAGCATTTT.

This rearrangement joins TRBV7-2 to TRBJ1-2, with D possibly being TRBD1 (6 bases). The germline V gene encodes CDR1 SGHTA and CDR2 FQGNSA. Deletions cut 3 bases from V and 2 bases from J, with 13 bases between. The CDR3 contains 15 residues. CDR3 sequence: CASSFTGTENYGYTF. The CDR3 nucleotides are TGTGCCAGCAGCTTTACAGGGACCGAGAACTATGGCTACACCTTC.

V is TRBV11-1 and J is TRBJ2-1, with unresolved D. The CDR3 has 15 residues. Germline CDR1 SGHAT, CDR2 FQDESV (reference sequence). Trimming stripped 5 bases from V and 8 bases from J, with 19 bases between. CDR3 DNA: TGTGCCAGCAGCCCAAGTGTAGGCAATTACGATGAGCAGTTCTTC. This translates into CASSPSVGNYDEQFF.

Only a few counts were recorded for this clonotype. The rearrangement links TRBV28 to TRBJ2-1; D is uncertain. This CDR3 has 12 residues. CDR1 is MDHEN, CDR2 SYDVKM, per germline. Trimming cost V 5 bases and J 8 bases, with 10 bases left between them. In DNA, the CDR3 is TGTGCCAGCAGTCCATACGCGTATGAGCAGTTCTTC. Protein: CASSPYAYEQFF.

This clonotype was seen more than once but under ten times. The gene calls are TRBV24-1 and TRBJ2-1; TRBD2 matches 7 bases. This CDR3 has 15 amino acids. V gave up 1 base and J gave up 7 bases; unmatched junction bases: 6. Germline-derived CDR1 and CDR2 are KGHDR and SFDVKD. CDR3 sequence: CATSDLSGNVNEQFF. CDR3 in DNA: TGTGCCACCAGTGATTTAAGCGGGAATGTGAATGAGCAGTTCTTC.

The chain recombines TRBV5-6 with TRBJ1-2; D remains unclear. V was trimmed by 1 base and J by 3 bases, leaving 4 bases between them. Germline values: CDR1 SGHDT, CDR2 YYEEEE. The CDR3 has 12 amino acids. This CDR3 reads CASSLYHYGYTF. Here the CDR3 DNA reads TGTGCCAGCAGCTTGTATCACTATGGCTACACCTTC.

The chain recombines TRBV10-3 with TRBJ1-5; D remains unclear. CDR1 is ENHRY, CDR2 SYGVKD, per germline. V shed 3 bases and J shed 0 bases, with 9 bases lying between them. The CDR3 runs to 15 residues. The CDR3 region has the DNA TGTGCCATCAGTGACAGACCTTATAGCAATCAGCCCCAGCATTTT. It translates to CAISDRPYSNQPQHF.

This clonotype occurred a few times. In DNA, the CDR3 is TGTGCCAGCTCACCAGGGACAGGGGCGGACATTCAGTACTTC. Translated: CASSPGTGADIQYF. The chain has TRBV18 and TRBJ2-4, with TRBD1 identical over 10 bases. CDR1 is KGHSH and CDR2 is LQKENI in the germline V gene. V shed 2 bases, J shed 8 bases, and the junction held 3 bases outside the gene matches. The CDR3 loop spans 14 amino acids.

This clonotype is a singleton in its sample. The chain combines TRBV12-3 or TRBV12-4 with TRBJ2-3; TRBD2 might be the D (5 bases). The CDR3 covers 14 residues. V was shortened by 2 bases and J by 4 bases, with 10 bases between the two germline ends. CDR3 residues: CASSLMGASDTQYF. CDR3 nucleotides: TGTGCCAGCAGTTTAATGGGAGCATCAGATACGCAGTATTTT.

This clonotype was recorded a few times. The gene calls are TRBV9 and TRBJ2-5; weak D call: TRBD1 (5 bases). Trimming shortened V by 0 bases and J by 4 bases, and 13 bases separated the two germline ends. The length of the CDR3 is 15 residues. Germline CDR1 SGDLS, CDR2 YYNGEE. The CDR3 here is CASSVGDSSRETQYF. The CDR3 DNA is TGTGCCAGCAGCGTAGGAGACAGCTCACGAGAGACCCAGTACTTC.

The chain carries TRBV7-3 and TRBJ2-7; weak D call: TRBD1 (5 bases). Trimming cost V 1 base and J 2 bases, with 12 bases left between them. The CDR3 has 15 residues. Germline CDR1 is SGHTA and CDR2 is FQGTGA. Here the CDR3 reads CASSLSRATTYEQYF. DNA of the CDR3: TGTGCCAGCAGCTTAAGCAGGGCGACCACCTACGAGCAGTACTTC. The full variable domain, its missing parts supplied by reference TRBV7-3 and TRBJ2-7, is GAGVSQTPSNKVTEKGKYVELRCDPISGHTALYWYRQSLGQGPEFLIYFQGTGAADDSGLPNDRFFAVRPEGSVSTLKIQRTERGDSAVYLCASSLSRATTYEQYFGPGTRLTVT.

V gene TRBV7-6 combines with J gene TRBJ1-2; 11 nucleotides line up with TRBD1. V shed 1 base and J 6 bases; nucleotides not matched to a gene: 4. Germline CDR1 SGHVS, CDR2 FNYEAQ. This CDR3 spans 15 amino acids. The CDR3 here is CASSLDRTGGDGYTF. CDR3 nucleotides: TGTGCCAGCAGCTTAGACCGGACAGGGGGCGATGGCTACACCTTC.

J is TRBJ2-1 and V is TRBV7-6; 14 nucleotides line up with TRBD2. The germline CDR1 and CDR2 sequences are SGHVS and FNYEAQ. The trim removed 3 bases at V and 4 bases at J, leaving 14 bases unmatched. This CDR3 region has 20 residues. The DNA of the CDR3 is TGTGCCAGCAGCTTCTACCGACTAGCGGGAGGGGAGGGTAGGTACAATGAGCAGTTCTTC. Amino acids: CASSFYRLAGGEGRYNEQFF.

The gene calls are TRBV28 and TRBJ1-5; D remains unclear. The CDR3 contains 17 residues. The V and J ends lost 1 base and 3 bases respectively, with 16 bases between them. Germline assignment: CDR1 MDHEN and CDR2 SYDVKM. The CDR3 is CASSLFKIWIFNQPQHF. As DNA, the CDR3 is TGTGCCAGCAGTTTATTTAAGATTTGGATCTTCAATCAGCCCCAGCATTTT.

The rearrangement links TRBV10-3 to TRBJ2-2; 7 nucleotides line up with TRBD2. Germline CDR1 and CDR2: ENHRY and SYGVKD. Losses at the gene ends were 4 bases for V and 3 bases for J; bases not matched to a gene: 17. CDR3 size: 19 residues. The CDR3 nucleotides read TGTGCCATCAGTGGGGTTGAGGGGCTAAAAGCGGGGCACACCGGGGAGCTGTTTTTT. The encoded protein is CAISGVEGLKAGHTGELFF.

The rearrangement uses TRBV5-1 and TRBJ2-3, with D possibly matching TRBD2 (6 bases). Germline values: CDR1 SGHRS, CDR2 YFSETQ. The CDR3 loop spans 15 amino acids. V was clipped by 5 bases and J by 2 bases, with 15 bases between them. The CDR3 nucleotides read TGCGCCAGCAGACCTACCGGGAGTTCCACAGATACGCAGTATTTT. It specifies CASRPTGSSTDTQYF.

This chain connects TRBV5-1 to TRBJ2-1, with 8 bases matching TRBD1. Germline loops: CDR1 SGHRS, CDR2 YFSETQ. J lost 7 bases, V lost 1 base, and 7 bases had no gene match. The CDR3 covers 15 residues. CDR3 amino acids: CASSLRQGAKNEQFF. The CDR3 bases are TGCGCCAGCAGCTTGAGGCAGGGGGCTAAGAATGAGCAGTTCTTC.